These 2 T cell receptor beta chains originate from one sample sequenced in a study of OX40 agonist ivuxolimab in advanced cancers. Using immunoSEQ multiplex PCR, the repertoire was profiled, and TCRdb retains in-frame clones only, with some absent. The table includes 80,000 to 100,000 clones, more than 85% detected once. The input for sequencing was CD4+ or CD8+ T cells sorted from blood, taken in a trial of the OX40 agonist ivuxolimab. Source of these receptors: an adult with an advanced solid tumor such as melanoma, head and neck, liver or kidney cancer.

The chain joins TRBV6-6 to TRBJ2-7; TRBD2 might be the D (5 bases). Germline V CDR1 and CDR2: MNHNY, SVGAGI (reference sequence). The CDR3 totals 12 residues. Trimming took 8 bases from V and 0 from J, leaving 8 bases between them. CDR3 bases: TGTGCCAGCGGAGGCGGCTCCTACGAGCAGTACGTC. It is translated as CASGGGSYEQYV.

The J gene is TRBJ1-6, the V gene TRBV10-3; no reliable D call. Trimming cost V 2 bases and J 9 bases, with 11 bases left between them. The CDR3 length is 14 residues. The germline V gene encodes CDR1 ENHRY and CDR2 SYGVKD. The CDR3 loop is CAISEADGGSPLHF. Here the CDR3 DNA reads TGTGCCATCAGTGAGGCGGACGGAGGTTCACCCCTCCACTTT.